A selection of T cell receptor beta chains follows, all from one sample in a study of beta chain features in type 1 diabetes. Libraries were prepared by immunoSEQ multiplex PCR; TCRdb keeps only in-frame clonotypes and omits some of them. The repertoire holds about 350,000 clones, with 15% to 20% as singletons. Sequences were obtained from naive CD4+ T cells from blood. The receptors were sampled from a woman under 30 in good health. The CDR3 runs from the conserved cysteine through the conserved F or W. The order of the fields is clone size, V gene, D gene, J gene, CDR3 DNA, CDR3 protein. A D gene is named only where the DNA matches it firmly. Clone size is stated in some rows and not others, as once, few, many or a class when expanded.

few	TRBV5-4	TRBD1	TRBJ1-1	TGTGCCAGCAGCTTGGGGGCTGGACAGGGTCGAACTGAAGCTTTCTTT	CASSLGAGQGRTEAFF
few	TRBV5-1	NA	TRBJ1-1	TGCGCCAGCAGCCTTGGGAATGTAGGGAGTCGCCCTGAAGCTTTCTTT	CASSLGNVGSRPEAFF
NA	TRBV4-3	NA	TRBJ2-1	TGCGCCAGCAGCCAAAGAGTGGGACCGGGACACCTAGGTGAGCAGTTCTTC	CASSQRVGPGHLGEQFF
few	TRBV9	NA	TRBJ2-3	TGTGCCAGCAGCGACCCCCCGGGGAGTTCAGAATTAGATACGCAGTATTTT	CASSDPPGSSELDTQYF
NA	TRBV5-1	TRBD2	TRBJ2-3	TGCGCCAGCAGCTTGGCCCCTGCGGGGGGGCCTGATACGCAGTATTTT	CASSLAPAGGPDTQYF
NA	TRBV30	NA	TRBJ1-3	TGTGCCTGGACCGCGTCTGGAAACACCATATATTTT	CAWTASGNTIYF
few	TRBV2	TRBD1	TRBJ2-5	TGTGCCAGCAGCACTACAGGGGTGGAGACCCAGTACTTC	CASSTTGVETQYF
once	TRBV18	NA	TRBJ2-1	TGTGCCAGCTCGCCTACGACAGGTCCGGGCAATGAGCAGTTCTTC	CASSPTTGPGNEQFF
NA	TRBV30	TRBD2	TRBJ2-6	TGTGCCTGGAGTGCCGGGACTAGCGGGAGGAGCTCTGGGGCCAACGTCCTGACTTTC	CAWSAGTSGRSSGANVLTF
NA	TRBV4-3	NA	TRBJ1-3	TGCGCCAGCAGCCCCACGCCTGCGTCCGGGACTGGAAACACCATATATTTT	CASSPTPASGTGNTIYF
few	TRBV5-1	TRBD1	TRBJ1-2	TGCGCCAGCAGCTTGGACAGGGGGCTCGGCTACACCTTC	CASSLDRGLGYTF
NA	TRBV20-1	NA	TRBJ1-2	TGCAGTGCTAGAGGCGCGGGTGGCTACACCTTC	CSARGAGGYTF
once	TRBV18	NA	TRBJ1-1	TGTGCCAGCTCATCCTCCGGGGGACTGAACACTGAAGCTTTCTTT	CASSSSGGLNTEAFF
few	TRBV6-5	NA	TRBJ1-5	TGTGCCAGCAGTTACACAAGAGGTCAGCCCCAGCATTTT	CASSYTRGQPQHF
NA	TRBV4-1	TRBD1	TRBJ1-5	TGCGCCAGCAGCCCCCAAGGACAGGGCAATCAGCCCCAGCATTTT	CASSPQGQGNQPQHF
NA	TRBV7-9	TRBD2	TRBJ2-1	TGTGCCAGCATCCCACTAGCGGGAGTGAGGGAGCAGTTCTTC	CASIPLAGVREQFF
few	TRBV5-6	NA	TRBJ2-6	TGTGCCAGCAGCTTAAGAGGTTCTGGGGCCAACGTCCTGACTTTC	CASSLRGSGANVLTF
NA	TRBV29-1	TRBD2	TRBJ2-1	TGCAGTGGATTAGGAACTAGCGGTTACAATGAGCAGTTCTTC	CSGLGTSGYNEQFF
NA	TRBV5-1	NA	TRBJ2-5	TGCGCCAGTTCCCAAGCGGCTAGTGGGACCCAGTACTTC	CASSQAASGTQYF
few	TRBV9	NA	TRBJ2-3	TGTGCCAGCAGCGTAGAGGCTAGCGCGTGGGCTACGCAGTATTTT	CASSVEASAWATQYF
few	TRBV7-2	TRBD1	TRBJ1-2	TGTGCCAGCACCTCATTCCCCCTGTCGGGACAGGGGGTTGGCTACACCTTC	CASTSFPLSGQGVGYTF
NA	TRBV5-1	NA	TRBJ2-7	TGCGCCAGCAGCTCGAGCTACGAGCAGTACTTC	CASSSSYEQYF
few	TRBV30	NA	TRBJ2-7	TGTGCCTGGAGTGATGAGACCTACGAGCAGTACTTC	CAWSDETYEQYF
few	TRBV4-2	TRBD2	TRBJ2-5	TGTGCCAGCCGCCCCCTGGGGGGGGATGAGACCCAGTACTTC	CASRPLGGDETQYF
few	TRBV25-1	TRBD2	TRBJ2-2	TGTGCCAGCAGTGAAGCGGGGACTAGCGGGATTTTCGGGGAGCTGTTTTTT	CASSEAGTSGIFGELFF
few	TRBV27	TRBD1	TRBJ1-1	TGTGCCAGCAGACGAATAGACAGGGGCACTGAAGCTTTCTTT	CASRRIDRGTEAFF
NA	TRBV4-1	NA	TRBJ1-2	TGCGCCAGCAGCCAAGGGAGGTTAGAGAACCTCTATGGCTACACCTTC	CASSQGRLENLYGYTF
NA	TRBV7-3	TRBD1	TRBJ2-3	TGTGCCAGCAGCTCACAGGGGGGAGATACGCAGTATTTT	CASSSQGGDTQYF
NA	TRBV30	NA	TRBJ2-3	TGTGCCTGGACTAGGGGCGGGGGCACAGATACGCAGTATTTT	CAWTRGGGTDTQYF
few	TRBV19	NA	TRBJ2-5	TGTGCCAGTAGTCCTAGCGTTCAAGAGACCCAGTACTTC	CASSPSVQETQYF
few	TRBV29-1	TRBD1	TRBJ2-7	TGCAGCGTTGAAGATCGGGACAGGGTGGGCAAGCAGTACTTC	CSVEDRDRVGKQYF
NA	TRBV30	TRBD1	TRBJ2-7	TGTGCCTGGAGTCGGGACAGGGGGCTGGACGAGCAGTACTTC	CAWSRDRGLDEQYF
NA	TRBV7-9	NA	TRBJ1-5	TGTGCCAGCAGCCCGATAGATCAGCCCCAGCATTTT	CASSPIDQPQHF
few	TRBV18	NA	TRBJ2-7	TGTGCCAGCTCACCATCTGGGACAACCTACGAGCAGTACTTC	CASSPSGTTYEQYF
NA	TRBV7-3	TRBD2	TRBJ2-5	TGTGCCAGCAGCCCGGGAGGGACAAAAGAGACCCAGTACTTC	CASSPGGTKETQYF
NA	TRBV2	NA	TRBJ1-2	TGTGCCAGCAGGCAGGGGCTCGATGGCTACACCTTC	CASRQGLDGYTF
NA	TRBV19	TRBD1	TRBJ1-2	TGTGCCAGTAGCAGAACCGGGACAGGGGGCAACTGGGATGGCTACACCTTC	CASSRTGTGGNWDGYTF
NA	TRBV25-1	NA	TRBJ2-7	TGTGCCAGCAGTACTCCGGGAACCTCCTACGAGCAGTACTTC	CASSTPGTSYEQYF
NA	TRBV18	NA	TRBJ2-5	TGTGCCAGCTCCCGCGGGGCGGTCGAAGGCCAAGAGACCCAGTACTTC	CASSRGAVEGQETQYF
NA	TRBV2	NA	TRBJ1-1	TGTGCCAGCAGTAGGCAGGATGAAGCTTTCTTT	CASSRQDEAFF
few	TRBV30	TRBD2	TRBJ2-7	TGTGCCTGGAGTCCCCCTCTGAGCGGGAGGGCGAAAGAGCAGTACTTC	CAWSPPLSGRAKEQYF
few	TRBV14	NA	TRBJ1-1	TGTGCCAGCAGCCAAGATGTATTCGAGGGAACTGAAGCTTTCTTT	CASSQDVFEGTEAFF
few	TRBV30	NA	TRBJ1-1	TGTGCCTGGAGAGGCAGGGCAATCATGAACACTGAAGCTTTCTTT	CAWRGRAIMNTEAFF
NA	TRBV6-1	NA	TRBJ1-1	TGTGCCGGCCGCCGGGGTTTACGGGTTCAAGCTTTCTTT	CAGRRGLRVQAFF
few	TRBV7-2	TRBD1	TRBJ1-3	TGTGCCAGCAGCGCGTGGGACAGGGGAAGCTCTGGAAACACCATATATTTT	CASSAWDRGSSGNTIYF
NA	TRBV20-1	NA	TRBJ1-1	TGCAGTGCTAGAGGAAGCTCTGAAGCTTTCTTT	CSARGSSEAFF
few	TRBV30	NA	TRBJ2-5	TGTGCCTGGAGTGTACTAGTGCTTGAGACCCAGTACTTC	CAWSVLVLETQYF
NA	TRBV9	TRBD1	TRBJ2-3	TGTGCCAGCAGCGTAGTAGGGGACAGCCGCACAGATACGCAGTATTTT	CASSVVGDSRTDTQYF
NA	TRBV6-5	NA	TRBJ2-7	TGTGCCAGCAGTTACAACGGCTACGAGCAGTACTTC	CASSYNGYEQYF
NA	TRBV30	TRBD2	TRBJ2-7	TGTGCGTGGTCCTTGATAACTAGCGGGGGTCTCGAGCAGTACTTC	CAWSLITSGGLEQYF
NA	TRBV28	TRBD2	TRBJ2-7	TGTGCCAGCAGTCCCTTGGGTACTAGCGCCTACGAGCAGTACTTC	CASSPLGTSAYEQYF
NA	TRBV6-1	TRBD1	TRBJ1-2	TGTGCCAGCAGTGAACAGGGACAGCTTTATGGCTACACCTTC	CASSEQGQLYGYTF
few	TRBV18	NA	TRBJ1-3	TGTGCCAGCTCTGACAGGAGCTCTGGAAACACCATATATTTT	CASSDRSSGNTIYF
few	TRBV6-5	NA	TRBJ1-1	TGTGCCAGCAGTTACTCGACAGTTAACACTGAAGCTTTCTTT	CASSYSTVNTEAFF
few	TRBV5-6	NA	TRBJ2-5	TGTGCCAGCAGCTTGGCACGGGAGACCCAGTACTTC	CASSLARETQYF